This T cell receptor beta chain was recovered during a study of somatic mutations in cytotoxic T cells in rheumatoid arthritis. Only a few counts were recorded for this clone. Using immunoSEQ multiplex PCR, the repertoire was profiled, and TCRdb retains in-frame clones only, with some absent. The sample has several thousand clones, approximately 80% seen once. V dropped 3 bases and J dropped 4; count of bases not matched to a gene: 7. This CDR3 comprises 16 residues. Germline CDR1 is MGHRA and CDR2 is YSYEKL. This sequence was found in a woman between 65 and 79 years old with rheumatoid arthritis. The chain is built from TRBV4-1 and TRBJ1-5, with TRBD1 identical over 9 bases. Material: CD8+ T cells sorted from blood, obtained at a follow-up visit. CDR3: CASSQPTGGTNQPQHF. Written as DNA, the CDR3 is TGCGCCAGCAGCCAGCCGACAGGGGGTACGAATCAGCCCCAGCATTTT.